The 13 T cell receptor beta chains reported below all come from one sample, sequenced in a study of monozygotic twins with inflammatory bowel disease. With the 5' RACE reads reprocessed, TCRdb shows one record per CDR3 protein and no DNA. The sample's table shows 150,000 to 200,000 distinct CDR3 sequences. Sequences were obtained from blood. These receptors all come from a human donor with ulcerative colitis or Crohn's disease, or a healthy co-twin of an affected twin (not recorded which).

The chain couples TRBV12-3 or TRBV12-4 to TRBJ2-1; TCRdb calls TRBD2, which cannot be checked without DNA. CDR3 length equals 16 residues. The CDR3 is CASSPPGLADVNEQFF.

The rearrangement uses TRBV5-1 and TRBJ2-4; the D call of TRBD2 rests on TCRdb alone, since no DNA is present to check it. Germline V gene sequence: CDR1 SGHRS, CDR2 YFSETQ. The CDR3 has 16 amino acids. Here the CDR3 reads CASSLGLAPSKNIQYF.

The J gene is TRBJ2-5, the V gene TRBV20-1. The CDR3 loop spans 14 amino acids. Germline V gene sequence: CDR1 DFQATT, CDR2 SNEGSKA (reference sequence). The CDR3 region is CSASRGGPKETQYF.

V usage is TRBV5-1 and J usage is TRBJ2-7; with no DNA, the TCRdb D assignment of TRBD1 cannot be verified. The CDR3 consists of 11 residues. Germline loops: CDR1 SGHRS, CDR2 YFSETQ. CDR3 sequence reads: CASSFGAEQYF.

This chain links TRBV28 with TRBJ2-1. This CDR3 is 12 amino acids long. Germline V gives CDR1 MDHEN, CDR2 SYDVKM. The CDR3 loop is CASSLAVGEQFF. Combining the CDR3 with reference TRBV28 and TRBJ2-1 gives the whole variable domain DVKVTQSSRYLVKRTGEKVFLECVQDMDHENMFWYRQDPGLGLRLIYFSYDVKMKEKGDIPEGYSVSREKKERFSLILESASTNQTSMYLCASSLAVGEQFFGPGTRLTVL.

The gene calls are TRBV10-3 and TRBJ1-5. The CDR3 extends over 16 amino acids. Germline loops: CDR1 ENHRY, CDR2 SYGVKD. The CDR3 sequence is CAISERRGTGLQPQHF.

Considering frequency, this clonotype is medium-sized (0.01 to 0.1%). The rearrangement joins TRBV7-2 to TRBJ2-1. The CDR3 sequence is 13 residues long. CDR1 is SGHTA, CDR2 FQGNSA, per germline. The CDR3 is CASSLGHHNEQFF.

The chain links TRBV27 to TRBJ2-7; the D call from TCRdb, TRBD1, cannot be confirmed without DNA. Germline V gives CDR1 MNHEY, CDR2 SMNVEV (reference sequence). The CDR3 contains 14 residues. The CDR3 sequence: CASSLLQGPYEQYF.

The V gene is TRBV10-3, the J gene TRBJ2-1; TCRdb selects TRBD1, and the lack of DNA leaves this call unchecked. Germline V CDR1 and CDR2: ENHRY, SYGVKD. The CDR3 is made up of 13 amino acids. The CDR3 protein is CAITPGSYNEQFF.

CDR3 sequence: CASRGTGSVYEQYF. This chain uses TRBV6-1 with TRBJ2-7; without DNA, the TCRdb call of TRBD1 cannot be checked. The CDR3 is 14 amino acids. Germline-derived CDR1 and CDR2 are MNHNS and SASEGT.

The chain uses TRBV3-1 and TRBJ1-5; the D gene TCRdb calls, TRBD1, cannot be checked with no DNA. The CDR3 length is 14 residues. Looked up from germline, CDR1 is LGHDT and CDR2 is YNNKEL (reference sequence). This CDR3 is CASSRGQGNQPQHF.

This chain uses TRBV11-2 with TRBJ1-1. Germline V gene sequence: CDR1 SGHAT, CDR2 FQNNGV. The CDR3 sequence is 14 residues long. The CDR3 sequence: CASSSGWGGTEAFF. Drawing the rest from reference TRBV11-2 and TRBJ1-1, the complete variable domain is EAGVAQSPRYKIIEKRQSVAFWCNPISGHATLYWYQQILGQGPKLLIQFQNNGVVDDSQLPKDRFSAERLKGVDSTLKIQPAKLEDSAVYLCASSSGWGGTEAFFGQGTRLTVV.

The rearrangement uses TRBV20-1 and TRBJ1-5. CDR1 DFQATT and CDR2 SNEGSKA come from the germline V gene (reference sequence). The CDR3 has 13 amino acids. The CDR3 reads CSASGRSNQPQHF.